This T cell receptor (beta chain) emerged from a study of blood T cell repertoires in COVID-19. Study summary: Researchers got acute and convalescent COVID-19 samples from the United States, Italy and Spain. Nucleic acid was either cDNA or gDNA, and it came from T cells, B-cell-depleted T cells, or PBMCs.

Under the authors' procedure: Researchers report that nucleated cell counts were estimated from reference gene primer amplification. Clones were sequenced by immunoSEQ multiplex PCR, and TCRdb holds only the in-frame ones, with some missing. Clone size and the V and J calls come from that table; the DNA yielded D and trimming. In the table there are 150,000 to 200,000 clones, 82% of which are singletons. CDR1 SGHTA and CDR2 FQGNSA come from the germline V gene. Trimming cost V 5 bases and J 7 bases; bases outside gene matches: 13. The CDR3 length is 16 residues. This clone showed up just a few times. The chain carries TRBV7-2 and TRBJ1-4; TRBD1 matches at 7 bases. This receptor was taken from a woman in her seventies with acute or convalescent COVID-19. Source material: peripheral blood. The CDR3 DNA reads TGTGCCAGCAGCCTGTCGACAGGGCGATGGGGTGAAAAACTGTTTTTT. Its translation is CASSLSTGRWGEKLFF.